Sequencing of this T cell receptor (beta chain) was carried out in a study of T-cell reconstitution after alpha-beta-depleted transplantation in children. The study's findings and limits: Newly generated T cells supplied most T-cell counts and diversity one year post-transplant. For some patients, TCRbeta diversity was high at day 60 because of recipient T cells and thymic progenitors that survived. After transplant, at about two months, alpha-beta T cells were reportedly derived from several hundred expanded graft clones.

As to this clonotype: Its antigen is unidentified.

Unique molecular identifiers were used in preparing the TCRbeta library. Each CDR3 protein gets one entry after TCRdb re-called the PCR reads with MiXCR. The sample lists 540,000 or so distinct CDR3 sequences; around 23% were seen once. The germline CDR1 and CDR2 sequences are DFQATT and SNEGSKA (reference sequence). The trim removed 0 bases at V and 0 bases at J, leaving 6 bases unmatched. The length of the CDR3 is 17 residues. The sample in question was PBMCs, mostly from graft donor cells, obtained 360 days after TCRalphabeta/CD19-depleted stem cell transplant. The source is a boy in the first two years of life who had a stem cell transplant for acute myeloid leukemia, so the T cells may come from the graft donor. The chain carries TRBV20-1 and TRBJ2-3, with 10 bases aligning to TRBD2. The CDR3 DNA is TGCAGTGCTAGAGACCCCCTAGCGGGGGTAAGCACAGATACGCAGTATTTT. Protein sequence: CSARDPLAGVSTDTQYF.